One sample yielded the 22 T cell receptor beta chains listed below, sequenced in a study of blood T cell repertoires in COVID-19. Generated by immunoSEQ multiplex PCR, the TCRdb table keeps only in-frame clones and is missing some. The table lists some 140,000 clones, approximately 85% of them singletons. The sequenced sample consisted of peripheral blood. These receptors were taken from a human donor in a cohort sampled during active COVID-19.

The chain recombines TRBV28 with TRBJ2-6; D gene uncertain. The V end lost 5 bases, the J end lost 2 bases, and 7 bases lay between the germline ends. CDR1 and CDR2 (germline): MDHEN, SYDVKM. The CDR3 consists of 14 residues. The CDR3 sequence is CASSQDPGANVLTF. The CDR3 DNA follows: TGTGCCAGCAGTCAGGATCCTGGGGCCAACGTCCTGACTTTC. Full variable domain (missing parts from reference TRBV28 and TRBJ2-6): DVKVTQSSRYLVKRTGEKVFLECVQDMDHENMFWYRQDPGLGLRLIYFSYDVKMKEKGDIPEGYSVSREKKERFSLILESASTNQTSMYLCASSQDPGANVLTFGAGSRLTVL.

This clone came up many times. V and J are TRBV4-3 and TRBJ1-2; D is unclear. The germline CDR1 and CDR2 sequences are LGHNA and YSLEER. Trimming removed 0 bases at V and 8 bases at J, with 16 bases between. This CDR3 contains 15 residues. The CDR3 DNA follows: TGCGCCAGCAGCCAAGAACCGGAGGCGGTAAGCGGCTACACCTTC. Its translation is CASSQEPEAVSGYTF.

This chain uses TRBV5-1 with TRBJ2-5, with D possibly matching TRBD2 (6 bases). Germline CDR1 reads SGHRS; CDR2 reads YFSETQ. The CDR3 totals 11 residues. Trimming pared 5 bases from V and 5 bases from J, leaving 7 bases between. The CDR3 DNA follows: TGCGCCAGCAGTCGGGGGGAGACCCAGTACTTC. It translates to CASSRGETQYF.

This chain connects TRBV6-2 or TRBV6-3 to TRBJ1-6; D ambiguous. The CDR3 is made up of 13 amino acids. Trimming removed 0 bases at V and 16 bases at J, with 13 bases between. CDR1 MNHEY and CDR2 SVGEGT come from the germline V gene. Here the CDR3 reads CASSYSKPPELHF. Here the CDR3 DNA reads TGTGCCAGCAGTTACTCGAAACCTCCGGAGCTCCACTTT.

The CDR3 region is CASSFRIYEQYF. The CDR3 coding sequence is TGTGCCAGCAGCTTTAGAATATACGAGCAGTACTTC. This chain links TRBV7-2 with TRBJ2-7; no clear D. V was cut by 3 bases and J by 4 bases, with 7 bases left in between. Germline CDR1 is SGHTA and CDR2 is FQGNSA. This CDR3 has 12 residues.

The V call is TRBV19, the J call TRBJ2-5; D perhaps matches TRBD1 (6 bases). The CDR3 runs to 15 residues. V was trimmed by 5 bases and J by 5 bases, leaving 18 bases between them. Germline loops: CDR1 LNHDA, CDR2 SQIVND (reference sequence). The DNA of the CDR3 is TGTGCCAGTAGTCCCCTGGACAGTCAGGGGGAGACCCAGTACTTC. Encoded protein: CASSPLDSQGETQYF.

With respect to this clone: Other nucleotide sequences in the sample specify the same CDR3. The CDR3 nucleotides read TGTGCCAGCAGCTTTCGTTATAGCAATCAGCCCCAGCATTTT. As protein: CASSFRYSNQPQHF. The chain employs TRBV7-2 and TRBJ1-5; D is unclear. From germline, CDR1 is SGHTA and CDR2 FQGNSA. The CDR3 is 14 amino acids. Trimming stripped 3 bases from V and 0 bases from J, with 6 bases between.

The genes are TRBV1 and TRBJ1-2. TRBV1 is a pseudogene. This CDR3 comprises 16 residues. CDR3 nucleotide sequence: TGCACCAGCAGCCAAGATCTGGGGGGGCGACGATATGGCTACACCTTC. Protein product: CTSSQDLGGRRYGYTF.

The chain joins TRBV7-2 to TRBJ2-5; D unclear. V was cut by 4 bases and J by 5 bases, with 11 bases left in between. Germline CDR1 reads SGHTA; CDR2 reads FQGNSA. The CDR3 loop spans 13 amino acids. The CDR3 protein is CASSSAFRETQYF. CDR3 nucleotides: TGTGCCAGCAGCTCCGCTTTCCGGGAGACCCAGTACTTC.

J is TRBJ1-5 and V is TRBV19; D is uncertain. Trimming took 3 bases from V and 8 from J, leaving 26 bases between them. The CDR3 extends over 18 amino acids. Germline CDR1 and CDR2: LNHDA and SQIVND (reference sequence). CDR3 nucleotides: TGTGCCAGTAGTATCTTAGGGCAGGCCACGAAAGGGAGAGAGCCCCAGCATTTT. Amino acids: CASSILGQATKGREPQHF.

This clone came up a few times. The chain has TRBV19 and TRBJ2-3; TRBD2 agrees at 15 bases. CDR1 is LNHDA and CDR2 is SQIVND in the germline V gene (reference sequence). The CDR3 spans 16 residues. After removal of 8 bases from V and 2 bases from J, the junction contained 5 bases not matched to a gene. CDR3 region: CASLGTSGGTTDTQYF. CDR3 nucleotides: TGTGCCAGTCTCGGGACTAGCGGGGGGACCACAGATACGCAGTATTTT.

The chain couples TRBV5-4 to TRBJ1-1, with TRBD1 as a possible D gene (6 bases). Trimming left V 1 base short and J 4 bases short, with 14 bases between. The CDR3 totals 15 residues. Germline CDR1 and CDR2: SGHNT and YYREEE (reference sequence). The CDR3 here is CASSLSLQGGTEAFF. The CDR3, as DNA: TGTGCCAGCAGCTTGTCCCTACAGGGTGGCACTGAAGCTTTCTTT.

The chain has TRBV5-1 and TRBJ1-2, with a possible D match to TRBD1 (6 bases). The V gene lost 0 bases and the J gene lost 5 bases, with 8 bases spanning the gap. CDR3 length: 13 residues. The V gene's germline CDR1 is SGHRS and CDR2 YFSETQ. Written as DNA, the CDR3 is TGCGCCAGCAGCTTGGGGGACAAATATGGCTACACCTTC. It translates to CASSLGDKYGYTF. The full variable domain, in which reference TRBV5-1 and TRBJ1-2 provide the parts outside the CDR3, is KAGVTQTPRYLIKTRGQQVTLSCSPISGHRSVSWYQQTPGQGLQFLFEYFSETQRNKGNFPGRFSGRQFSNSRSEMNVSTLELGDSALYLCASSLGDKYGYTFGSGTRLTVV.

The chain joins TRBV11-3 to TRBJ1-1; unclear D gene. V lost 0 bases and J 10 bases, leaving 12 bases between the germline ends. The CDR3 extends over 13 amino acids. In germline, CDR1 is SGHNT, CDR2 YENEEA. As DNA, the CDR3 is TGTGCCAGCAGCTTAGATTCGAGCCAAGTAGCTTTCTTT. This translates into CASSLDSSQVAFF.

The chain couples TRBV20-1 to TRBJ2-7; the match to TRBD1 covers 7 bases. This CDR3 comprises 11 residues. Looked up from germline, CDR1 is DFQATT and CDR2 is SNEGSKA (reference sequence). The V gene end was trimmed by 5 bases and the J gene end by 6 bases; junction bases not matched to a gene: 4. The chain's CDR3 is CSAGTDGEQYF. CDR3 bases: TGCAGTGCTGGGACAGACGGCGAGCAGTACTTC.

This clone appeared a few times. The V and J genes are TRBV6-5 and TRBJ2-1; D possibly corresponds to TRBD2 (7 bases). Germline lookup yields CDR1 MNHEY and CDR2 SVGAGI. V lost 7 bases to trimming and J lost 9 bases, with 19 bases between them. There are 14 residues in the CDR3. The CDR3 region is CASTRGTTTIEQFF. In DNA, the CDR3 is TGTGCCAGCACGAGGGGGACTACTACAATTGAGCAGTTCTTC.

The V call is TRBV6-5, the J call TRBJ1-3; tentative D call: TRBD1 (5 bases). The V gene lost 2 bases and the J gene lost 0 bases, with 8 bases spanning the gap. Germline CDR1 is MNHEY and CDR2 is SVGAGI. The CDR3 extends over 15 amino acids. CDR3 sequence (DNA): TGTGCCAGCAGTTACGCTGGGGCCTCTGGAAACACCATATATTTT. Translation: CASSYAGASGNTIYF.

The rearrangement joins TRBV18 to TRBJ2-5; D possibly corresponds to TRBD2 (5 bases). The CDR3 spans 14 residues. CDR1 is KGHSH, CDR2 LQKENI, per germline. Trimming removed 2 bases at V and 4 bases at J, with 11 bases between. The CDR3 coding sequence is TGTGCCAGCTCACCAGGAAGAGGGCCAGAGACCCAGTACTTC. It translates to CASSPGRGPETQYF.

The chain carries TRBV4-1 and TRBJ1-3, with D maybe TRBD1 (5 bases). This CDR3 contains 16 residues. CDR1 is MGHRA and CDR2 is YSYEKL in the germline V gene. Trimming stripped 0 bases from V and 5 bases from J, with 14 bases between. The CDR3 region is CASSQDIWEGRNTIYF. DNA of the CDR3: TGCGCCAGCAGCCAAGATATTTGGGAGGGGAGAAACACCATATATTTT.

V gene TRBV28 combines with J gene TRBJ1-1; 7 nucleotides agree with TRBD1. Losses at the gene ends were 8 bases for V and 2 bases for J; bases not matched to a gene: 2. Germline V gives CDR1 MDHEN, CDR2 SYDVKM. The CDR3 length is 12 residues. CDR3 nucleotides: TGTGCCAGCTGGGACAGAAACACTGAAGCTTTCTTT. Translating it yields CASWDRNTEAFF.

This chain connects TRBV27 to TRBJ1-2, with 9 positions matching TRBD1. Germline lookup yields CDR1 MNHEY and CDR2 SMNVEV (reference sequence). CDR3 length: 15 amino acids. Germline trimming cut 8 bases from V and 7 bases from J; bases unmatched to any gene: 14. The CDR3 nucleotides are TGTGCCAGCGGTACCGGGACAGGGACGGAGCCTGGCTACACCTTC. This gives the protein CASGTGTGTEPGYTF.

The rearrangement links TRBV6-2 or TRBV6-3 to TRBJ1-2; no definite D call. This CDR3 has 15 residues. Looked up from germline, CDR1 is MNHEY and CDR2 is SVGEGT. Trimming cost V 2 bases and J 7 bases, with 17 bases left between them. The CDR3 loop reads CASSYLDTPNGGYTF. The CDR3, as DNA: TGTGCCAGCAGTTACCTTGACACACCCAACGGTGGCTACACCTTC.